This T cell receptor beta chain derives from a study of blood T cell repertoires in COVID-19. Study in general: Acute-phase and convalescent COVID-19 samples originated in the United States, Italy and Spain. T cells, B-cell-depleted T cells, or PBMCs provided the cDNA or gDNA that served as material.

This clone occurred a few times. Methods used by the authors: From reference gene primer amplification, estimates of nucleated cell counts were derived. The repertoire was sequenced with immunoSEQ multiplex PCR; TCRdb's copy has only in-frame clones and lacks some. V and J calls and clone size are copied from that table; D and trimming were computed from the DNA. The table includes some 110,000 clones, over 75% detected once. This CDR3 contains 14 residues. CDR1 is MGHDK, CDR2 SYGVNS, per germline. Trimming removed 6 bases from V and 7 bases from J; junction bases left unmatched: 4. The chain employs TRBV25-1 and TRBJ1-4; TRBD1 aligns across 11 bases. The sequence came from a woman between 65 and 79 years old with acute or convalescent COVID-19. Sequencing was carried out using peripheral blood. The CDR3: CASRGQGEVEKLFF. CDR3 in DNA: TGTGCCAGCAGGGGACAGGGGGAGGTTGAAAAACTGTTTTTT.